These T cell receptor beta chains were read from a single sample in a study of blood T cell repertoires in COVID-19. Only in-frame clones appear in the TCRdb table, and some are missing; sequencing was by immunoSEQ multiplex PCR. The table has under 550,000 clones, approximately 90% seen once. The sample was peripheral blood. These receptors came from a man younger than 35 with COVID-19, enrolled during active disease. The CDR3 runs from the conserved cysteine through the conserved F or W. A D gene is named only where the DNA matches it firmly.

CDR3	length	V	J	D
CAWSVGGTGSEKLFF	15	TRBV30	TRBJ1-4	TRBD1
CASSSGDAGANVLTF	15	TRBV5-1	TRBJ2-6	.
CASSSGGRNTGELFF	15	TRBV7-6	TRBJ2-2	TRBD1
CASSLTTEQETQYF	14	TRBV5-1	TRBJ2-5	.
CASSPPLTGTYGYTF	15	TRBV18	TRBJ1-2	.
CASSLGLAGAYEQYF	15	TRBV3-1/TRBV3-2	TRBJ2-7	TRBD2
CASTRGDRELKVEFF	15	TRBV6-5	TRBJ2-1	TRBD1
CTSRGGGAMNTEAFF	15	TRBV1	TRBJ1-1	.
CASSRPLGGRTDTQYF	16	TRBV27	TRBJ2-3	TRBD1
CASSWTGISEAFF	13	TRBV5-4	TRBJ1-1	TRBD1
CASSRDTNYGYTF	13	TRBV7-9	TRBJ1-2	.
CASSRASAQQFF	12	TRBV12-3/TRBV12-4	TRBJ2-1	.
CASSSFISGTYGYTF	15	TRBV11-3	TRBJ1-2	.
CASSLGYAGEGDTQYF	16	TRBV5-4	TRBJ2-3	TRBD2
CASRNTGLGVWNEQFF	16	TRBV19	TRBJ2-1	TRBD2
CASSSPGGRTDTQYF	15	TRBV5-6	TRBJ2-3	.
CVRSPPSVFSSDTQYF	16	TRBV7-5	TRBJ2-3	.
CASRRQGNQPQHF	13	TRBV27	TRBJ1-5	TRBD1
CATSGSVSSYNEQFF	15	TRBV24-1	TRBJ2-1	.
CASSTYRGGNTEAFF	15	TRBV5-4	TRBJ1-1	TRBD1
CASSTGLRAKNIQYF	15	TRBV19	TRBJ2-4	.
CASSQEAAGGPVMNEQFF	18	TRBV4-1	TRBJ2-1	TRBD2
CASSQKVGRGPDEQFF	16	TRBV23-1	TRBJ2-1	TRBD1
CASSLDGTYNEQFF	14	TRBV11-3	TRBJ2-1	.
CASSPGQGGRVNTEAFF	17	TRBV9	TRBJ1-1	TRBD1
CASRTGLAVYEQYF	14	TRBV2	TRBJ2-7	TRBD2
CASSPADRGREQYF	14	TRBV18	TRBJ2-7	TRBD1
CASSPIGRGYGYTF	14	TRBV10-2	TRBJ1-2	.
CASSRSGRNEQFF	13	TRBV12-3/TRBV12-4	TRBJ2-1	.
CASSQDRGGWEKLFF	15	TRBV5-4	TRBJ1-4	.
CASSLLSGSDTEAFF	15	TRBV5-1	TRBJ1-1	.
CASSVDQNDKQFF	13	TRBV9	TRBJ2-1	.
CASSTGQGNYEQYF	14	TRBV5-1	TRBJ2-7	TRBD1
CASARDRGIDEQFF	14	TRBV11-2	TRBJ2-1	TRBD1
CASSVGLAGAQQETQYF	17	TRBV3-1/TRBV3-2	TRBJ2-5	TRBD2
CARASGRKRDTQYF	14	TRBV2	TRBJ2-3	TRBD2
CASSPGGTGELFF	13	TRBV6-5	TRBJ2-2	.
CASSDVLAGGQPQHF	15	TRBV2	TRBJ1-5	.
CASSPPGYSQGARNTQYF	18	TRBV18	TRBJ2-3	TRBD1
CASSLTSNPTGELFF	15	TRBV7-9	TRBJ2-2	.
CASSQSRSAGNQPQHF	16	TRBV6-2/TRBV6-3	TRBJ1-5	.
CASSRQTEETQYF	13	TRBV7-9	TRBJ2-5	.
CASRGGDLPETQYF	14	TRBV3-1/TRBV3-2	TRBJ2-5	TRBD2
CASSFAGGSTYEQYF	15	TRBV27	TRBJ2-7	TRBD2
CASSLGDMNTEAFF	14	TRBV7-2	TRBJ1-1	.
CASSQDWGVYEQYF	14	TRBV6-5	TRBJ2-7	.
CASGFGGGISYNEQFF	16	TRBV12-5	TRBJ2-1	.
CASSFGTSGKYSYEQYF	17	TRBV5-1	TRBJ2-7	TRBD2